This record looks at one T cell receptor beta chain sequence and its context. These data come from a study of OX40 agonist ivuxolimab in advanced cancers. Using immunoSEQ multiplex PCR, the repertoire was profiled, and TCRdb retains in-frame clones only, with some absent. Among roughly 65,000 clones listed, about 91% were seen once. The CDR3 totals 17 residues. Trimming removed 3 bases from V and 2 bases from J, with 19 bases in between. Looked up from germline, CDR1 is SGDLS and CDR2 is YYNGEE. The material was CD4+ or CD8+ T cells sorted from blood, obtained in a trial of the OX40 agonist ivuxolimab. The TCR was taken from an adult with an advanced solid tumor such as melanoma, head and neck, liver or kidney cancer. The rearrangement uses TRBV9 and TRBJ2-3; perhaps D is TRBD1 or TRBD2 (5 bases each). CDR3: CASSGKSPGPHTDTQYF. The CDR3 bases are TGTGCCAGCAGCGGGAAAAGTCCGGGGCCGCACACAGATACGCAGTATTTT.